The 30 T cell receptor beta chains reported below all come from one sample, sequenced in a study of blood T cell repertoires in COVID-19. Generated by immunoSEQ multiplex PCR, the TCRdb table keeps only in-frame clones and is missing some. The data contain some 250,000 clones, 90% to 95% of them singletons. Sequenced sample: PBMCs or T cells enriched from blood (not recorded which). These receptor sequences come from a human donor in a cohort exposed to, infected with or recovered from COVID-19 (not recorded which). The donor label of this sample is uncertain.

The gene calls are TRBV28 and TRBJ1-4; a weak D match, TRBD1 (5 bases). The CDR3 spans 15 residues. Germline CDR1 reads MDHEN; CDR2 reads SYDVKM. V lost 6 bases, J lost 10 bases, and 21 bases lay in between. The CDR3: CASSSPGSGLRKLFF. The CDR3 DNA is TGTGCCAGCAGCTCACCAGGGTCAGGATTGAGAAAACTGTTTTTT.

This clone was seen once. This sequence joins TRBV9 and TRBJ1-2, with 7 bases that match TRBD1. This CDR3 is built from 14 residues. Per the germline V gene, CDR1 is SGDLS and CDR2 is YYNGEE. Trimming removed 3 bases from V and 12 bases from J; junction bases left unmatched: 14. The CDR3 sequence is CASSEGQYLIHHTF. CDR3 coding DNA: TGTGCCAGCAGCGAGGGACAGTACCTGATCCACCACACCTTC.

The V gene is TRBV5-4, the J gene TRBJ1-4, with D perhaps TRBD1 (6 bases). The CDR3 loop spans 13 amino acids. Germline V lookup: CDR1 SGHNT, CDR2 YYREEE (reference sequence). Trimming removed 3 bases from V and 6 bases from J, with 9 bases in between. The CDR3 DNA is TGTGCCAGCAGCTATGCAGGGGATGAAAAACTGTTTTTT. It is translated as CASSYAGDEKLFF.

This chain's CDR3 is CASSPGLAGLLASYEQYF. The CDR3 nucleotides read TGTGCCAGCTCTCCGGGACTAGCGGGGTTACTTGCCTCCTACGAGCAGTACTTC. The genes are TRBV2 and TRBJ2-7, with 13 bases matching TRBD2. CDR1 and CDR2 (germline): SNHLY, FYNNEI. The CDR3 totals 18 residues. Losses at the gene ends were 8 bases for V and 0 bases for J; bases not matched to a gene: 13.

This sequence joins TRBV7-3 and TRBJ2-5; the D gene is possibly TRBD2 (6 bases). Germline CDR1 is SGHTA and CDR2 is FQGTGA. CDR3 length: 17 amino acids. Trimming took off 1 base at V and 3 bases at J, with 18 bases between the two ends. The CDR3 protein is CASSLKYEAGPEETQYF. CDR3 in DNA: TGTGCCAGCAGCTTAAAGTATGAGGCGGGGCCGGAAGAGACCCAGTACTTC.

V usage is TRBV6-5 and J usage is TRBJ1-4; TRBD1 matches 8 bases. From germline, CDR1 is MNHEY and CDR2 SVGAGI. Trimming cost V 2 bases and J 2 bases; bases outside gene matches: 4. The CDR3 totals 16 residues. CDR3 sequence reads: CASSYETGVTNEKLFF. The CDR3 coding sequence is TGTGCCAGCAGTTACGAGACAGGGGTGACTAATGAAAAACTGTTTTTT.

The chain recombines TRBV7-8 with TRBJ1-6; D might be TRBD1 (5 bases). V was cut by 8 bases and J by 7 bases, with 15 bases left in between. Germline loops: CDR1 SGHVS, CDR2 FQNEAQ. This CDR3 has 14 residues. The CDR3 reads CASGPQGGNSPLHF. In DNA, the CDR3 is TGTGCCAGCGGCCCTCAGGGAGGCAATTCACCCCTCCACTTT.

This clone was detected a few times. The DNA for the CDR3 is TGTGCCAGCAGCGAACAGGGGAACACTGAAGCTTTCTTT. This sequence encodes CASSEQGNTEAFF. The chain recombines TRBV7-6 with TRBJ1-1; D might be TRBD1 (6 bases). V lost 5 bases to trimming and J lost 1 base, with 8 bases between them. The CDR3 runs 13 residues. Germline values: CDR1 SGHVS, CDR2 FNYEAQ.

This clone was seen just once. V gene TRBV19 combines with J gene TRBJ2-5; TRBD2 is a possible D gene (6 bases). Germline V gene data show CDR1 as LNHDA and CDR2 as SQIVND (reference sequence). V was pared by 3 bases and J by 4 bases, with 15 bases between. CDR3 length equals 15 residues. The CDR3 DNA is TGTGCCAGTAGTATTTTACTAGCTGGGGGAGAGACCCAGTACTTC. This gives the protein CASSILLAGGETQYF.

V and J are TRBV24-1 and TRBJ2-7; D is perhaps TRBD1 (6 bases). The germline V gene encodes CDR1 KGHDR and CDR2 SFDVKD. The germline V and J ends were trimmed by 0 bases and 3 bases, with 17 bases remaining between them. The CDR3 runs 17 residues. The CDR3 bases are TGTGCCACCAGTGATTTGGCCCACAGGGAACAGGGCTACGAGCAGTACTTC. Its protein is CATSDLAHREQGYEQYF.

The chain uses TRBV5-6 and TRBJ2-7; 8 bases line up with TRBD1. The CDR3 runs to 12 residues. Germline CDR1 reads SGHDT; CDR2 reads YYEEEE. Trimming cost V 4 bases and J 5 bases; bases outside gene matches: 2. Here the CDR3 DNA reads TGTGCCAGCAGCCCGACAGGGGACGAGCAGTACTTC. Translated, it gives CASSPTGDEQYF.

This chain uses TRBV5-4 with TRBJ2-5; 10 bases are a match to TRBD2. Germline V lookup: CDR1 SGHNT, CDR2 YYREEE (reference sequence). The ends lost 2 bases at V and 5 bases at J; junction bases unmatched: 3. This CDR3 is 14 amino acids long. Here the CDR3 reads CASSLTSGVETQYF. The CDR3 DNA is TGTGCCAGCAGCTTAACTAGCGGGGTTGAGACCCAGTACTTC. Full variable domain (outside the CDR3, taken from reference TRBV5-4 and TRBJ2-5): ETGVTQSPTHLIKTRGQQVTLRCSSQSGHNTVSWYQQALGQGPQFIFQYYREEENGRGNFPPRFSGLQFPNYSSELNVNALELDDSALYLCASSLTSGVETQYFGPGTRLLVL.

The CDR3 sequence is CASSLLMRGTGELFF. DNA of the CDR3: TGTGCCAGCAGCTTGCTGATGAGGGGGACCGGGGAGCTGTTTTTT. The J gene is TRBJ2-2, the V gene TRBV5-5, with a tentative D call TRBD1 (6 bases). This CDR3 spans 15 amino acids. Germline lookup yields CDR1 SGHKS and CDR2 YYEKEE (reference sequence). Between the trimmed V and J ends, which lost 1 base and 5 bases, there was a span of 12 bases.

The chain has TRBV27 and TRBJ2-5; TRBD1 agrees at 11 bases. V shed 6 bases, J shed 6 bases, and the junction held 9 bases outside the gene matches. From germline, CDR1 is MNHEY and CDR2 SMNVEV (reference sequence). This CDR3 contains 15 residues. CDR3 amino acids: CASSPTGTGGQTQYF. The CDR3 nucleotides read TGTGCCAGCAGCCCAACCGGGACAGGGGGACAGACCCAGTACTTC.

This chain uses TRBV27 with TRBJ1-4, with 7 bases identical to TRBD1. The J segment lost 10 bases and the V segment lost 3 bases, leaving 8 bases of the junction unmatched. This CDR3 comprises 14 residues. Germline V lookup: CDR1 MNHEY, CDR2 SMNVEV (reference sequence). CDR3 DNA: TGTGCCAGCAGTTTGGGACAGAACCTTGGAAAACTGTTTTTT. Translating it yields CASSLGQNLGKLFF.

The CDR3 spells CASSLRARGLDEQFF. CDR3 in DNA: TGTGCCAGCAGCTTACGTGCTAGGGGGTTGGATGAGCAGTTCTTC. The chain combines TRBV7-2 with TRBJ2-1; tentatively, D is TRBD1 (6 bases). Trimming took off 2 bases at V and 8 bases at J, with 16 bases between the two ends. Germline values: CDR1 SGHTA, CDR2 FQGNSA. This CDR3 region has 15 residues. The full variable domain, completed using reference TRBV7-2 and TRBJ2-1, is GAGVSQSPSNKVTEKGKDVELRCDPISGHTALYWYRQSLGQGLEFLIYFQGNSAPDKSGLPSDRFSAERTGGSVSTLTIQRTQQEDSAVYLCASSLRARGLDEQFFGPGTRLTVL.

The table lists this clone with a few counts. This chain joins TRBV28 and TRBJ2-4; D may be TRBD2 (6 bases). The CDR3 is 14 residues long. Germline-derived CDR1 and CDR2 are MDHEN and SYDVKM. V lost 5 bases, J lost 7 bases, and 15 bases lay in between. CDR3 in DNA: TGTGCCAGCAGTCGCGGGGACGGTGTCAACATTCAGTACTTC. Translation gives CASSRGDGVNIQYF.

This chain links TRBV7-8 with TRBJ1-2; perhaps TRBD1 as D (5 bases). Trimming took off 7 bases at V and 8 bases at J, with 35 bases between the two ends. This CDR3 comprises 19 residues. Germline CDR1 SGHVS, CDR2 FQNEAQ. In DNA, the CDR3 is TGTGCCAGCAACCCAGATAGGGGAATTTGGACCCTCGCTTTCCAGGGCTACACCTTC. It codes for CASNPDRGIWTLAFQGYTF.

The chain has TRBV7-8 and TRBJ1-1; D is unclear. V was cut by 1 base and J by 0 bases, with 6 bases left in between. The CDR3 contains 14 residues. Germline V gene data show CDR1 as SGHVS and CDR2 as FQNEAQ. The CDR3 spells CASSLVRVNTEAFF. The CDR3 nucleotides are TGTGCCAGCAGCTTAGTACGGGTGAACACTGAAGCTTTCTTT.

This chain links TRBV7-6 with TRBJ2-2, with D hard to call. V lost 1 base, J lost 0 bases, and 9 bases lay in between. CDR1 and CDR2 (germline): SGHVS, FNYEAQ. CDR3 length: 16 amino acids. CDR3 in DNA: TGTGCCAGCAGCTTAGAGATATCTACGAACACCGGGGAGCTGTTTTTT. Translation gives CASSLEISTNTGELFF. Based on the CDR3 plus reference TRBV7-6 and TRBJ2-2, the full variable domain is GAGVSQSPRYKVTKRGQDVALRCDPISGHVSLYWYRQALGQGPEFLTYFNYEAQQDKSGLPNDRFSAERPEGSISTLTIQRTEQRDSAMYRCASSLEISTNTGELFFGEGSRLTVL.

The chain employs TRBV29-1 and TRBJ1-2; D might be TRBD1 (5 bases). The CDR3 length is 11 residues. The V end lost 7 bases, the J end lost 5 bases, and 11 bases lay between the germline ends. Germline CDR1 and CDR2: SQVTM and ANQGSEA. CDR3 protein: CSAGGGYGYTF. The CDR3 DNA follows: TGCAGCGCTGGGGGGGGATATGGCTACACCTTC.

The chain uses TRBV5-1 and TRBJ2-7, with TRBD1 matching 11 bases. The V and J ends lost 4 bases and 6 bases, in that order; junction bases with no gene match: 6. Per the germline V gene, CDR1 is SGHRS and CDR2 is YFSETQ. The length of the CDR3 is 14 residues. The CDR3 reads CASSARTGGIEQYF. DNA for the CDR3: TGCGCCAGCAGCGCCCGGACAGGGGGCATCGAGCAGTACTTC.

The chain couples TRBV29-1 to TRBJ1-2, with no clear D. Germline-derived CDR1 and CDR2 are SQVTM and ANQGSEA. V lost 7 bases to trimming and J lost 3 bases, with 9 bases between them. The CDR3 has 11 amino acids. The CDR3 region is CSAPHYYGYTF. The CDR3, as DNA: TGCAGCGCTCCACATTACTATGGCTACACCTTC.

The genes are TRBV10-3 and TRBJ1-1; D gene ambiguous. Germline loops: CDR1 ENHRY, CDR2 SYGVKD. Trimming left V 7 bases short and J 2 bases short, with 17 bases between. This CDR3 has 15 residues. DNA of the CDR3: TGTGCCATCAAGGCTAGTGGCAGTACTAACACTGAAGCTTTCTTT. Its translation is CAIKASGSTNTEAFF.

The chain couples TRBV30 to TRBJ1-3; the match to TRBD1 covers 7 bases. V lost 4 bases to trimming and J lost 4 bases; unmatched junction nucleotides: 1. The CDR3 has 12 amino acids. Germline loops: CDR1 GTSNPN, CDR2 SVGIG (reference sequence). CDR3 nucleotide sequence: TGTGCCTGGACAGGGGGAGGAAACACCATATATTTT. As protein: CAWTGGGNTIYF.

The chain couples TRBV7-9 to TRBJ2-1; possible D gene TRBD1, 6 bases. Germline CDR1 is SEHNR and CDR2 is FQNEAQ (reference sequence). V was pared by 3 bases and J by 7 bases, with 16 bases between. The CDR3 totals 15 residues. CDR3 nucleotide sequence: TGTGCCAGCAGCTTGGGACATGCGGCGCAAAATGAGCAGTTCTTC. Translation: CASSLGHAAQNEQFF.

The V call is TRBV30, the J call TRBJ2-5, with 7 bases that match TRBD1. Germline V CDR1 and CDR2: GTSNPN, SVGIG (reference sequence). With V trimmed by 7 bases and J by 5 bases, 7 bases remained unmatched. The CDR3 is 12 residues long. The CDR3 loop reads CAFGTDGETQYF. In DNA form, the CDR3 reads TGTGCCTTTGGGACAGATGGTGAGACCCAGTACTTC.

The chain combines TRBV9 with TRBJ2-1; 7 nucleotides align to TRBD2. The V gene's germline CDR1 is SGDLS and CDR2 YYNGEE. The CDR3 covers 17 residues. V lost 4 bases and J lost 7; bases outside the gene matches: 17. CDR3 sequence (DNA): TGTGCCAGCAGCCCGGCTCCCTTGGAGACTAGCCTTAATGAGCAGTTCTTC. It is translated as CASSPAPLETSLNEQFF.

V is TRBV4-1 and J is TRBJ2-5; D is uncertain. The germline gives CDR1 MGHRA, CDR2 YSYEKL. Trimming stripped 3 bases from V and 3 bases from J, with 11 bases between. This CDR3 spans 14 amino acids. Here the CDR3 DNA reads TGCGCCAGCAGCCAGAATAGTGGTGAAGAGACCCAGTACTTC. Translation gives CASSQNSGEETQYF.

The chain couples TRBV7-3 to TRBJ2-3, with 15 bases aligning to TRBD2. V lost 5 bases and J lost 5; bases outside the gene matches: 8. Germline V gene lookup returns CDR1 SGHTA and CDR2 FQGTGA. This CDR3 spans 17 amino acids. The CDR3 bases are TGTGCCAGCAGCCCCCCGGGACTAGCGGGGGGTTTAGATACGCAGTATTTT. Protein product: CASSPPGLAGGLDTQYF.